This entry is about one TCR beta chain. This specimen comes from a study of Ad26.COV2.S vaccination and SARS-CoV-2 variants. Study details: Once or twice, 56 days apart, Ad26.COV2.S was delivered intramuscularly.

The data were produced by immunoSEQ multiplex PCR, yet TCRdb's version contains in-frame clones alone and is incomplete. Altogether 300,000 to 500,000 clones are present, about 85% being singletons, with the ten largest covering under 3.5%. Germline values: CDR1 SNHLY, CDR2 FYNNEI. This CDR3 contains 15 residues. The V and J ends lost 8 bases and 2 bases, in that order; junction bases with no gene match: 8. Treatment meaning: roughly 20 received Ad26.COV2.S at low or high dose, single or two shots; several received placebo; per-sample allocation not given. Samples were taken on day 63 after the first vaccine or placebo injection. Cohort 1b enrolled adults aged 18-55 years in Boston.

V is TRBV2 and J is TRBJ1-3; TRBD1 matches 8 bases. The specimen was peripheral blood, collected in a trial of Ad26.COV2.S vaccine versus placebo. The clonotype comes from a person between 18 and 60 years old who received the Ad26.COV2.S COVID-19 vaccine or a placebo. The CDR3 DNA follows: TGTGCCAGCGGAAGGACAGGGCAGGCTGGAAACACCATATATTTT. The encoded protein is CASGRTGQAGNTIYF.